This T cell receptor (beta chain) was obtained from a study of regulatory T cells in long-lasting Graves disease. Both iRepertoire HTBI primers and Arm-PCR of CDR3 regions were used to build the TCR beta libraries. One entry per CDR3 protein, called by TCRdb with MiXCR from the multiplex PCR reads. This table has more than 450,000 distinct CDR3 sequences, under 20% appearing once. Study findings and constraints: For persistent Graves' patients, TCR diversity was lower than for newly diagnosed ones.

In its sample, this clonotype was seen many times. Its antigen is currently unknown. This CDR3 is 12 amino acids long. The V end lost 6 bases, the J end lost 1 base, and 7 bases lay between the germline ends. Germline assignment: CDR1 SGHKS and CDR2 YYEKEE (reference sequence). Sample time point: newly diagnosed GD, antithyroid drugs for less than 3 months. The TCR library was prepared using RNA isolated from PBMCs. This same sample was also taken into another study, of T cells in Graves' hyperthyroidism and ophthalmopathy.

This receptor was obtained from a man between 35 and 55 years old with Graves disease. V is TRBV5-5 and J is TRBJ1-1; no reliable D call. This sample comprised peripheral blood mononuclear cells (PBMCs), obtained at new diagnosis, from a patient treated with antithyroid drugs. This chain's CDR3 is CASKLRNTEAFF. The CDR3 DNA follows: TGTGCCAGCAAGTTGAGGAACACTGAAGCTTTCTTT.